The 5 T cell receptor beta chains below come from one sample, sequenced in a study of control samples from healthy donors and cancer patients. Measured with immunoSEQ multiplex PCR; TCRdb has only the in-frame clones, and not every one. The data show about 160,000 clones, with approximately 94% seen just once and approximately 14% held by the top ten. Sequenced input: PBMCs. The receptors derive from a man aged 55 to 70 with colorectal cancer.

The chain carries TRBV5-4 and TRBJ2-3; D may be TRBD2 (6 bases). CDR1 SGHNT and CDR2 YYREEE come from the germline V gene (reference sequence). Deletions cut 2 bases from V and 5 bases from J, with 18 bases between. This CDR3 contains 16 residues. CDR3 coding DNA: TGTGCCAGCAGCTTCCAATCGGGCAGAGCGGGAGATACGCAGTATTTT. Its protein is CASSFQSGRAGDTQYF.

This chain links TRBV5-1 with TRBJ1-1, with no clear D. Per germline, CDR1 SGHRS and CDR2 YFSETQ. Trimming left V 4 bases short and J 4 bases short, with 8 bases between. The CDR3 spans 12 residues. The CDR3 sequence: CASSLPGTEAFF. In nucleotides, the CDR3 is TGCGCCAGCAGCCTCCCGGGCACTGAAGCTTTCTTT.

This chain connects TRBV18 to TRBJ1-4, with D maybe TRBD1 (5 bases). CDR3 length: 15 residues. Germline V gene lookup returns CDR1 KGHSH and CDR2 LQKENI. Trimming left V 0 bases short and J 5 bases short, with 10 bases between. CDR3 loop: CASSPPDGGNEKLFF. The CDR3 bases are TGTGCCAGCTCACCACCCGACGGGGGGAATGAAAAACTGTTTTTT.

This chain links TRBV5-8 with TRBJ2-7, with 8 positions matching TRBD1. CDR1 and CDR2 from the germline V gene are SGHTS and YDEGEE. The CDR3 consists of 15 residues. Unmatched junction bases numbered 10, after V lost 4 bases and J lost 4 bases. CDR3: CASSKQGASRYEQYF. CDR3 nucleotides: TGTGCCAGCAGCAAGCAGGGGGCAAGCAGGTACGAGCAGTACTTC. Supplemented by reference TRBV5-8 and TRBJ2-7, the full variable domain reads EAGVTQSPTHLIKTRGQQATLRCSPISGHTSVYWYQQALGLGLQFLLWYDEGEERNRGNFPPRFSGRQFPNYSSELNVNALELEDSALYLCASSKQGASRYEQYFGPGTRLTVT.

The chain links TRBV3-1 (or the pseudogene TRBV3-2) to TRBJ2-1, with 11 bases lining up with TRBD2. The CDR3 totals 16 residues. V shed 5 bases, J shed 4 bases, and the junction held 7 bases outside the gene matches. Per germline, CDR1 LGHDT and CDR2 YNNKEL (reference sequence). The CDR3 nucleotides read TGTGCCAGCAGCTCCTTCACTAGCGGGGGTTACAATGAGCAGTTCTTC. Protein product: CASSSFTSGGYNEQFF.